This passage covers 14 T cell receptor beta chains from one sample sequenced in a study of Ad26.COV2.S vaccination and SARS-CoV-2 variants. Sample treatment: approximately 18 received Ad26.COV2.S at low or high dose, single or two shots; 5 received placebo; per-sample allocation not given. Day 63 after the first vaccine or placebo injection was the time point for sampling. Only in-frame clones appear in the TCRdb table, and some are missing; sequencing was by immunoSEQ multiplex PCR. The profile shows hundreds of thousands of clones, about 89% of them singletons. The specimen was peripheral blood, collected in a trial of Ad26.COV2.S vaccine versus placebo. The source of these receptors is a person between 18 and 65 years old who received the Ad26.COV2.S COVID-19 vaccine or a placebo.

The V and J genes are TRBV28 and TRBJ2-1, with D maybe TRBD1 (6 bases). Between the trimmed V and J ends, which lost 3 bases and 9 bases, there was a span of 15 bases. The germline gives CDR1 MDHEN, CDR2 SYDVKM. The CDR3 extends over 14 amino acids. CDR3 residues: CASSFPRRGSEQFF. DNA for the CDR3: TGTGCCAGCAGTTTCCCCCGCAGGGGTTCTGAGCAGTTCTTC.

The CDR3, as DNA: TGTGCCAGCTCACGAGGATTTAGCCAGCCCCAGCATTTT. It translates to CASSRGFSQPQHF. V gene TRBV18 combines with J gene TRBJ1-5; unclear D gene. Germline lookup yields CDR1 KGHSH and CDR2 LQKENI. This CDR3 contains 13 residues. V was trimmed by 4 bases and J by 7 bases, leaving 11 bases between them.

The chain joins TRBV4-1 to TRBJ1-2, with TRBD1 matching 12 bases. Germline V gene lookup returns CDR1 MGHRA and CDR2 YSYEKL. Trimming removed 2 bases from V and 4 bases from J; junction bases left unmatched: 5. There are 16 residues in the CDR3. CDR3 sequence (DNA): TGCGCCAGCAGCCAACCACGGGACAGGGGGCCCTATGGCTACACCTTC. Translation gives CASSQPRDRGPYGYTF.

The chain carries TRBV19 and TRBJ2-7, with 11 bases fitting TRBD2. Germline V gives CDR1 LNHDA, CDR2 SQIVND (reference sequence). The CDR3 totals 14 residues. V was pared by 9 bases and J by 3 bases, with 7 bases of the junction left unmatched. CDR3 bases: TGTGCCAGGGCTACTAGCGGGAGAAGCTACGAGCAGTACTTC. Amino acids: CARATSGRSYEQYF.

This chain joins TRBV13 and TRBJ2-7, with 12 bases that match TRBD2. There are 15 residues in the CDR3. CDR1 and CDR2 (germline): PRHDT, FYEKMQ (reference sequence). Germline trimming cut 2 bases from V and 4 bases from J; bases unmatched to any gene: 3. CDR3 protein: CASSLSGTSGYEQYF. The CDR3 DNA reads TGTGCCAGCAGCTTATCGGGGACTAGCGGGTACGAGCAGTACTTC.

Points on this clone: The same CDR3 is also encoded by other DNA sequences in this sample. CDR3 region: CASSIRGQGNQPQHF. The CDR3 coding sequence is TGTGCCAGTAGTATCAGAGGACAGGGGAATCAGCCCCAGCATTTT. The chain uses TRBV19 and TRBJ1-5; 9 bases align to TRBD1. The CDR3 is 15 residues long. V lost 3 bases to trimming and J lost 4 bases; unmatched junction nucleotides: 4. Germline values: CDR1 LNHDA, CDR2 SQIVND (reference sequence).

This chain connects TRBV4-1 to TRBJ2-3; D perhaps matches TRBD2 (7 bases). V dropped 4 bases and J dropped 5 bases, with 16 bases sitting between them. The CDR3 totals 15 residues. Germline CDR1 reads MGHRA; CDR2 reads YSYEKL. The CDR3 reads CASSPREGVRDTQYF. CDR3 DNA sequence: TGCGCCAGCAGCCCCAGGGAGGGGGTTCGAGATACGCAGTATTTT.

This clone appeared a few times. The chain employs TRBV9 and TRBJ2-3; TRBD1 is a possible D gene (5 bases). V lost 4 bases, J lost 2 bases, and 11 bases lay in between. Germline V lookup: CDR1 SGDLS, CDR2 YYNGEE. The CDR3 consists of 14 residues. The CDR3 here is CASSPGHPTDTQYF. The CDR3 bases are TGTGCCAGCAGCCCAGGACACCCCACAGATACGCAGTATTTT.

J is TRBJ2-1 and V is TRBV7-6; D gene unclear. The V gene lost 1 base and the J gene lost 4 bases, with 8 bases spanning the gap. The CDR3 runs to 14 residues. Germline lookup yields CDR1 SGHVS and CDR2 FNYEAQ. CDR3: CASSLETGYNEQFF. The CDR3 nucleotides are TGTGCCAGCAGCTTAGAAACGGGTTACAATGAGCAGTTCTTC.

This chain uses TRBV7-9 with TRBJ1-2, with 8 bases lining up with TRBD1. The CDR3 runs to 13 residues. Germline CDR1 is SEHNR and CDR2 is FQNEAQ (reference sequence). V dropped 2 bases and J dropped 6; count of bases not matched to a gene: 2. CDR3 residues: CASSLRQGHGYTF. In DNA, the CDR3 is TGTGCCAGCAGCTTAAGACAGGGGCATGGCTACACCTTC.

The chain employs TRBV5-1 and TRBJ2-2; 10 bases line up with TRBD1. The CDR3 is 14 amino acids. The germline gives CDR1 SGHRS, CDR2 YFSETQ. J gave up 4 bases and V 5 bases, and 2 bases lay outside the gene matches. In DNA form, the CDR3 reads TGCGCCAGCAGGGGGACAGGGGTCACCGGGGAGCTGTTTTTT. Its protein product is CASRGTGVTGELFF.

The rearrangement joins TRBV29-1 to TRBJ2-3; 9 positions match TRBD2. This CDR3 contains 17 residues. V lost 5 bases to trimming and J lost 4 bases; unmatched junction nucleotides: 16. Germline-derived CDR1 and CDR2 are SQVTM and ANQGSEA. The CDR3 DNA reads as TGCAGCGTTCGGGCTAGCGGGAAGAGGGTACGAGCAGATACGCAGTATTTT. Protein product: CSVRASGKRVRADTQYF.

V and J are TRBV19 and TRBJ1-4; 7 nucleotides line up with TRBD1. CDR3 length equals 13 residues. Germline V gives CDR1 LNHDA, CDR2 SQIVND (reference sequence). J gave up 5 bases and V 9 bases, and 6 bases lay outside the gene matches. The CDR3 loop reads CASSGTVNEKLFF. Written as DNA, the CDR3 is TGTGCCAGCTCCGGGACAGTCAATGAAAAACTGTTTTTT.

The chain joins TRBV27 to TRBJ2-1; 7 positions match TRBD2. Unmatched junction bases numbered 7, after V lost 7 bases and J lost 1 base. Germline CDR1 is MNHEY and CDR2 is SMNVEV (reference sequence). CDR3 length: 15 residues. CDR3 nucleotides: TGTGCCAGCAAGGAAGGACTAGGATCCTACAATGAGCAGTTCTTC. This translates into CASKEGLGSYNEQFF.